Sequencing of this T cell receptor beta chain was carried out in a study of OX40 agonist ivuxolimab in advanced cancers. The repertoire was sequenced with immunoSEQ multiplex PCR; TCRdb's copy has only in-frame clones and lacks some. Among roughly 73,000 clones listed, around nine tenths were seen once. This clonotype was obtained from an adult with an advanced solid tumor such as melanoma, head and neck, liver or kidney cancer. Sequenced here: CD4+ or CD8+ T cells sorted from blood, sampled in a trial of the OX40 agonist ivuxolimab.

In DNA form, the CDR3 reads TGTGCCAGCAGTCGTGACAGGGTGGGGAACACTGAAGCTTTCTTT. This gives the protein CASSRDRVGNTEAFF. The rearrangement uses TRBV2 and TRBJ1-1, with TRBD1 matching over 7 bases. This CDR3 is 15 amino acids long. The V and J ends lost 5 bases and 1 base, in that order; junction bases with no gene match: 7. Germline-derived CDR1 and CDR2 are SNHLY and FYNNEI.